This T cell receptor beta chain comes out of a study of T-cell memory formation after mild COVID-19. Findings and limits, study-wide: Contracting CD8+ clones were enriched in EMRA, CD4+ mainly in CM and EM. Certain responding clones were present in pre-infection memory, suggesting participation of cross-reactive memory. The authors left the SARS-CoV-2 specificity of second-wave clones peaking on day 37 unconfirmed.

On this clonotype: The antigen is not known.

Using its own MiXCR run on the 5' RACE reads, TCRdb lists one record per CDR3 protein. The repertoire holds roughly 250,000 distinct CDR3 sequences, with approximately 15% as singletons. The sequence derives from a man aged 18 to 35 who had mild COVID-19 (a few samples of this study predate the infection). Cell type and time point are not known. The sequencing sample was made of PBMCs or a T cell subset sorted from them (not recorded which).

The CDR3 reads CASSVGVLVEEKLFF. The CDR3 region has the DNA TGTGCCAGCAGCGTAGGGGTCCTCGTGGAAGAAAAACTGTTTTTT. The rearrangement uses TRBV9 and TRBJ1-4; unclear D gene. Germline V lookup: CDR1 SGDLS, CDR2 YYNGEE. Trimming removed 0 bases at V and 8 bases at J, with 14 bases between. CDR3 length: 15 residues. Drawing the rest from reference TRBV9 and TRBJ1-4, the complete variable domain is DSGVTQTPKHLITATGQRVTLRCSPRSGDLSVYWYQQSLDQGLQFLIQYYNGEERAKGNILERFSAQQFPDLHSELNLSSLELGDSALYFCASSVGVLVEEKLFFGSGTQLSVL.